This T cell receptor (beta chain) was observed in a study of blood T cell repertoires in COVID-19. This CDR3 contains 12 residues. J gave up 7 bases and V 0 bases, and 0 bases lay outside the gene matches. Germline assignment: CDR1 SGDLS and CDR2 YYNGEE. TCRdb keeps only in-frame clones here, not all; method: immunoSEQ multiplex PCR. This sample yields 60,000 to 65,000 clones, of which 65% to 90% are seen a single time; 5.6% belongs to the top ten. This receptor was taken from a woman in her fifties or sixties with acute or convalescent COVID-19. Material: peripheral blood. This rearrangement joins TRBV9 to TRBJ1-1; 7 bases agree with TRBD1. The DNA for the CDR3 is TGTGCCAGCAGCGTAGACAGGGGTGAAGCTTTCTTT. This codes for CASSVDRGEAFF.